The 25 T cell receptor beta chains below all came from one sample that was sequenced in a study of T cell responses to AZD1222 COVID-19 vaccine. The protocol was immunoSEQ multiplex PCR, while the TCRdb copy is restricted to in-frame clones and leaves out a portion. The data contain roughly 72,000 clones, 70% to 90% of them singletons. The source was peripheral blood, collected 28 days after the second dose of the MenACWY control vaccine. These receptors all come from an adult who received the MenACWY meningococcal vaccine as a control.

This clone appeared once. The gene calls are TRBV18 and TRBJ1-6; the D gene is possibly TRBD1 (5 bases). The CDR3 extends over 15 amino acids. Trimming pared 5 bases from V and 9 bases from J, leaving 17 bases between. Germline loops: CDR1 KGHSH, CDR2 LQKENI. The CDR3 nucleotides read TGTGCCAGCTCAGGCAGGGAAAGTCGCACTTCACCCCTCCACTTT. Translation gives CASSGRESRTSPLHF.

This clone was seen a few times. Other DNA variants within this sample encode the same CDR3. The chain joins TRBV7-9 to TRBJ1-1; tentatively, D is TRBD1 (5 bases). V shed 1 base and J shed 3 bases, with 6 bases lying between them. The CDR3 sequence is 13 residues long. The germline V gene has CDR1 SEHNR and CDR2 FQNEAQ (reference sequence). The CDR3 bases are TGTGCCAGCAGCTTAGAAGGGGACACTGAAGCTTTCTTT. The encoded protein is CASSLEGDTEAFF.

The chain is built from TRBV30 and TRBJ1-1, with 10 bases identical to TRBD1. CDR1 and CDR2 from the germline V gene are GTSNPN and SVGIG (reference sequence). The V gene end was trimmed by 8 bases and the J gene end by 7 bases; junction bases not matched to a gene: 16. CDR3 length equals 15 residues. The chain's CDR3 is CARTAGTGVFGEAFF. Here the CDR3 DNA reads TGTGCCCGGACGGCCGGGACAGGGGTTTTTGGTGAAGCTTTCTTT.

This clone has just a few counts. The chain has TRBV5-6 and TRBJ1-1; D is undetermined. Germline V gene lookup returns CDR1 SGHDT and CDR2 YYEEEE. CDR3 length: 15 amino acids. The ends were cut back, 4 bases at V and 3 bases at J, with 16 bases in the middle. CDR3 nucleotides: TGTGCCAGCAGCACAGTGGGGTCTCGCGACACTGAAGCTTTCTTT. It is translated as CASSTVGSRDTEAFF.

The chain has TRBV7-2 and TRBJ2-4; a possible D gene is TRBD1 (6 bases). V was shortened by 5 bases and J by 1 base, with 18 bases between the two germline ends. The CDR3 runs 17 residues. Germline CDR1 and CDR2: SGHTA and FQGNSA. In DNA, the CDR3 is TGTGCCAGCAGCCCACAGGGCACGGGGTTGGCCAAAAACATTCAGTACTTC. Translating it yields CASSPQGTGLAKNIQYF.

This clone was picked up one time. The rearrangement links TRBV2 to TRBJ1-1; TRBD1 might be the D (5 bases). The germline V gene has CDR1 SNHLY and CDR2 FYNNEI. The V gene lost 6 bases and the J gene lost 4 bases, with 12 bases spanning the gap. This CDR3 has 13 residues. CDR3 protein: CASSREGSTEAFF. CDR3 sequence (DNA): TGTGCCAGCAGCCGTGAGGGGTCCACTGAAGCTTTCTTT.

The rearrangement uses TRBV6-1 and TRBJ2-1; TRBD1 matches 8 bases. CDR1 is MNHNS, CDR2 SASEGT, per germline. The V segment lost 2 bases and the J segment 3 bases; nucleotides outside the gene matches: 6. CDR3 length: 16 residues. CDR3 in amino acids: CASSEFGTGFYNEQFF. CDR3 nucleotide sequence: TGTGCCAGCAGTGAATTCGGGACAGGCTTCTACAATGAGCAGTTCTTC.

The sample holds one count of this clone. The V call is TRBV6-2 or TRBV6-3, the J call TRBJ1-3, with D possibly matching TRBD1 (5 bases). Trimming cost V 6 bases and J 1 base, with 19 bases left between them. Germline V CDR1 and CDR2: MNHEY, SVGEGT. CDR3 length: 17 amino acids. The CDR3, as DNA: TGTGCCAGCAGCCCAACCGGCGGGGGGAAGTCTGGAAACACCATATATTTT. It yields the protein CASSPTGGGKSGNTIYF.

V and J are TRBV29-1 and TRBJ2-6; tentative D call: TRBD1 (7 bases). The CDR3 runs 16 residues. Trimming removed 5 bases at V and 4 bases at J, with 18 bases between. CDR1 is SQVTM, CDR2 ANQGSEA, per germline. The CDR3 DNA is TGCAGCGTTCAGGGGGGCCTTACAGGAGGGGCCAACGTCCTGACTTTC. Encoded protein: CSVQGGLTGGANVLTF.

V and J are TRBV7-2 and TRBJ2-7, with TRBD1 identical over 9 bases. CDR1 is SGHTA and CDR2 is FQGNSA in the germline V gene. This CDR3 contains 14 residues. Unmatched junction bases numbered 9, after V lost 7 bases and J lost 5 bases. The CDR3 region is CASNDRGRVDEQYF. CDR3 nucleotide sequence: TGTGCCAGCAACGACAGGGGGAGAGTTGACGAGCAGTACTTC.

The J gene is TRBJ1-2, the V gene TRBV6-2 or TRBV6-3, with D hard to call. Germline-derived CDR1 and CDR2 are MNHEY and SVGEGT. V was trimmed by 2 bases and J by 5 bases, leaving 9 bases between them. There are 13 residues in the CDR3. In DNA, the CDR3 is TGTGCCAGCAGTTACCTCCCTAGTTATGGCTACACCTTC. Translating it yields CASSYLPSYGYTF.

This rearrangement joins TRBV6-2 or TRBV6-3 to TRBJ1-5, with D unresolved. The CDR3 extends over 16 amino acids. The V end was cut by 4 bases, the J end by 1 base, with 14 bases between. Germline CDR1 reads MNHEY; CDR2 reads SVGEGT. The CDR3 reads CASSSKIGVSNQPQHF. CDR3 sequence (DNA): TGTGCCAGCAGTTCCAAGATCGGGGTGAGCAATCAGCCCCAGCATTTT.

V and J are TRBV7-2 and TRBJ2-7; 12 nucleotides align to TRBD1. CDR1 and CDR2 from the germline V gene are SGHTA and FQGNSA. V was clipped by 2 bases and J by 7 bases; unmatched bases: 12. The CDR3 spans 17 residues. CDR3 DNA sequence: TGTGCCAGCAGCTTATCGGGACAGGGGGCTATTTTAAAGGAGCAGTACTTC. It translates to CASSLSGQGAILKEQYF.

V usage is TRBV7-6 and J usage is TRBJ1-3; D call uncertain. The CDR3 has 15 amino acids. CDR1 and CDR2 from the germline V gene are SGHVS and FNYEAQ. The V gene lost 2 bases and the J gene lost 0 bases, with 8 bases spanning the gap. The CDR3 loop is CASSLSQLSGNTIYF. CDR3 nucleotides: TGTGCCAGCAGCTTATCTCAGCTCTCTGGAAACACCATATATTTT.

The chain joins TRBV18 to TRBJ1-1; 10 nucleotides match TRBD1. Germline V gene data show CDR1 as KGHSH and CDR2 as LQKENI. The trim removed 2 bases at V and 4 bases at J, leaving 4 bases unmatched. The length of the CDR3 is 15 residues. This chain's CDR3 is CASSPGTGVSTEAFF. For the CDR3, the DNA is TGTGCCAGCTCACCAGGGACAGGGGTCAGCACTGAAGCTTTCTTT.

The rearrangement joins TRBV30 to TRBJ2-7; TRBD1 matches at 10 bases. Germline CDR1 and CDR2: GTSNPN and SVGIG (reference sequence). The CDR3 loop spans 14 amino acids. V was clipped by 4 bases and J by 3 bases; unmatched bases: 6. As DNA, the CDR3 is TGTGCCTGGAAGGGACAGGGGTCAAACTACGAGCAGTACTTC. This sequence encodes CAWKGQGSNYEQYF.

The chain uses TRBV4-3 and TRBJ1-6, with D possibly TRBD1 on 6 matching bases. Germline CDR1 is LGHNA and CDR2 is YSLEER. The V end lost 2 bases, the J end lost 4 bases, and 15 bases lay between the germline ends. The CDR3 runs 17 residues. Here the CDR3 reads CASSQLTGRKYNSPLHF. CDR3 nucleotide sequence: TGCGCCAGCAGCCAATTAACAGGGAGGAAGTATAATTCACCCCTCCACTTT.

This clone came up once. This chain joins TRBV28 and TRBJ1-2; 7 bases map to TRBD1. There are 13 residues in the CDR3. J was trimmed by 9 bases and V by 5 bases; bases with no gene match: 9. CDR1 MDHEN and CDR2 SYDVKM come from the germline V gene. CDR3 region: CASSRGTALSYTF. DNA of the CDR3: TGTGCCAGCAGTCGGGGGACAGCTCTAAGCTACACCTTC.

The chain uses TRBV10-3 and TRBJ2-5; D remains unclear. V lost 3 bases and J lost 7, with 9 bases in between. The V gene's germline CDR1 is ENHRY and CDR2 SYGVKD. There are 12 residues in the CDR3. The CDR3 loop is CAISEEARTQYF. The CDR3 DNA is TGTGCCATCAGTGAAGAAGCTCGGACCCAGTACTTC.

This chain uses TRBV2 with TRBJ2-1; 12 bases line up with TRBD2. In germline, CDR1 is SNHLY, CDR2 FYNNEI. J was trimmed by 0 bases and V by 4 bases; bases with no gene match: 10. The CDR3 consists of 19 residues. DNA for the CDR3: TGTGCCAGCAGTGCCTTAGGGCTAGCGGGGGGGAGCTCCTACAATGAGCAGTTCTTC. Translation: CASSALGLAGGSSYNEQFF.

CDR3 region: CASSMGDRAYEQYF. The CDR3 DNA reads TGCGCCAGCAGCATGGGGGACCGTGCCTACGAGCAGTACTTC. The rearrangement joins TRBV4-3 to TRBJ2-7; the D call may be TRBD1 or TRBD2 (5 bases each). The CDR3 has 14 residues. Per the germline V gene, CDR1 is LGHNA and CDR2 is YSLEER. The V end lost 5 bases, the J end lost 2 bases, and 13 bases lay between the germline ends.

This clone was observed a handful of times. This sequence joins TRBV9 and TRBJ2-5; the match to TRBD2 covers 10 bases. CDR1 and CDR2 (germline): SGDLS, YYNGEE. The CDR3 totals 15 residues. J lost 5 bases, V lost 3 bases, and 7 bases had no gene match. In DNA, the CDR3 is TGTGCCAGCAGCGCGAGCGGGGGGGCCGATGAGACCCAGTACTTC. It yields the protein CASSASGGADETQYF. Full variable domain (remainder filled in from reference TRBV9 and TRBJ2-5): DSGVTQTPKHLITATGQRVTLRCSPRSGDLSVYWYQQSLDQGLQFLIQYYNGEERAKGNILERFSAQQFPDLHSELNLSSLELGDSALYFCASSASGGADETQYFGPGTRLLVL.

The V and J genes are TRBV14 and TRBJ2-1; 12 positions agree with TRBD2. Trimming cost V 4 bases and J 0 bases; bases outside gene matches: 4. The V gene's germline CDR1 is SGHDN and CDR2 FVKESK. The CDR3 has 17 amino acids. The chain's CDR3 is CASSLGLAGNSYNEQFF. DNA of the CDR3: TGTGCCAGCAGCCTCGGACTAGCGGGGAACTCCTACAATGAGCAGTTCTTC.

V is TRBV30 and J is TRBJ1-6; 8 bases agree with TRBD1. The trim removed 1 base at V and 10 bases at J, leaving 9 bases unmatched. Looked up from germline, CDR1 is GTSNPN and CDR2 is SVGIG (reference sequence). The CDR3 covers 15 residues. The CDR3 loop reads CAWSGQRTGQSPLHF. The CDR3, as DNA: TGTGCCTGGAGTGGACAAAGGACAGGGCAATCACCCCTCCACTTT.

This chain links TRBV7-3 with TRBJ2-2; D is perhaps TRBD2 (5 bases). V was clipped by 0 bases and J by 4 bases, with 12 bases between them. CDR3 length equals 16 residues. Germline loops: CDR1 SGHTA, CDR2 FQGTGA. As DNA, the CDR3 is TGTGCCAGCAGCTTAACGGCTGGGCTAGCCACCGGGGAGCTGTTTTTT. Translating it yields CASSLTAGLATGELFF.